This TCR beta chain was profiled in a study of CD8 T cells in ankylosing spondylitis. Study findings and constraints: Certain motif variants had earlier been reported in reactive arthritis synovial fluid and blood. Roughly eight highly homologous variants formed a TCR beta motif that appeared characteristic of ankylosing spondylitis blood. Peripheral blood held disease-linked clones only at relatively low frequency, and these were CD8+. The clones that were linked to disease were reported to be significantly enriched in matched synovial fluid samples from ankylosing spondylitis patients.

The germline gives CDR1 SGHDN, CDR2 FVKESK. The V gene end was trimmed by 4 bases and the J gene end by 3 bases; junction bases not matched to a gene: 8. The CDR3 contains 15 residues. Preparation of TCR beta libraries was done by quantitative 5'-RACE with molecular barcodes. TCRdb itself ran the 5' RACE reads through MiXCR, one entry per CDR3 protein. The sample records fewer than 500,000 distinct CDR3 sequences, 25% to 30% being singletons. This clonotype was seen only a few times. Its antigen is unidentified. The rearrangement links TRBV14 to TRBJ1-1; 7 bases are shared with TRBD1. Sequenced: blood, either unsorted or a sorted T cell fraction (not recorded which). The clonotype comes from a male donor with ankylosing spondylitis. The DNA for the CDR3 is TGTGCCAGCAGCCCCCGGGACAGTTACCACACTGAAGCTTTCTTT. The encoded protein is CASSPRDSYHTEAFF.